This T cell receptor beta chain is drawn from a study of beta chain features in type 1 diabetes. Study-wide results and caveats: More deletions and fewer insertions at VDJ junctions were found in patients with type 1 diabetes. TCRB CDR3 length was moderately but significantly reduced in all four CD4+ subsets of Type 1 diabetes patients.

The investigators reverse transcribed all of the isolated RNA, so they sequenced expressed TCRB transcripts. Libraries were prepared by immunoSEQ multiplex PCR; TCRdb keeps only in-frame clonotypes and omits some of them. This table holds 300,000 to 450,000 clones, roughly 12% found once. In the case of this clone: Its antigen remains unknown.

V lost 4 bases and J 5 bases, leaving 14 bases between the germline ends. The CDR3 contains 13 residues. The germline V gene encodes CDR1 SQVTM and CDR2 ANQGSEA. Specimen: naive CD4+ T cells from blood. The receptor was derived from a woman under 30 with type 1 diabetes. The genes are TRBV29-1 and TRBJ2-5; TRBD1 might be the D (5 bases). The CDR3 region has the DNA TGCAGCGTTGTATTGACAGTGCGGGAGACCCAGTACTTC. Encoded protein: CSVVLTVRETQYF.